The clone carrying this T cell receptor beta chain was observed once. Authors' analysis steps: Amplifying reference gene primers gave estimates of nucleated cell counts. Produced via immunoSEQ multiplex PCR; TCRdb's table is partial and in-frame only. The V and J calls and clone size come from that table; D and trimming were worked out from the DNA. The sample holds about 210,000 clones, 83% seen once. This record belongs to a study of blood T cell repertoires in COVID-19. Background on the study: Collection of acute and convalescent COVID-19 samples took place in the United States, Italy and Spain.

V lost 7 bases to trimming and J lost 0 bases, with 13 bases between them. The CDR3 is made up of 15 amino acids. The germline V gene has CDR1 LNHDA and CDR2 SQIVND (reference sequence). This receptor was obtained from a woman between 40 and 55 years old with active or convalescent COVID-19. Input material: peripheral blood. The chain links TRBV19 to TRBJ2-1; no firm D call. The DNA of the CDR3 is TGTGCCAGTAAAATAGCTAGGAGCTCCTACAATGAGCAGTTCTTC. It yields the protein CASKIARSSYNEQFF. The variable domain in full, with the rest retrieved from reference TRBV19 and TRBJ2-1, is DGGITQSPKYLFRKEGQNVTLSCEQNLNHDAMYWYRQDPGQGLRLIYYSQIVNDFQKGDIAEGYSVSREKKESFPLTVTSAQKNPTAFYLCASKIARSSYNEQFFGPGTRLTVL.